This T cell receptor (beta chain) was recovered during a study of T cell repertoires in cytomegalovirus infection. The CDR3 is 11 residues long. Trimming pared 5 bases from V and 3 bases from J, leaving 4 bases between. Looked up from germline, CDR1 is MNHEY and CDR2 is SVGAGI. In its sample, this clonotype was seen many times. Antigen: not known. TCRdb processed the reads anew with MiXCR; each CDR3 protein has one entry. The sample holds hundreds of thousands of distinct CDR3 sequences, roughly 36% seen once. The rearrangement links TRBV6-5 to TRBJ2-5, with unresolved D. The sequencing here drew on cultured PBMCs, taken from culture after CMV antigen stimulation. The sequence came from a human donor in good health (CMV status not recorded). Some clones in this sample may be carry-over from other donors' samples. The CDR3 bases are TGTGCCAGCAGTCGAAAAGAGACCCAGTACTTC. Amino acid sequence: CASSRKETQYF.